These 30 T cell receptor beta chains were all obtained from the same sample, sequenced in a study of regulatory T cells in long-lasting Graves disease. CDR3 regions were amplified by Arm-PCR using iRepertoire HTBI primers to build TCR beta libraries. TCRdb called the multiplex PCR reads again in MiXCR, with one record for every CDR3 protein. The data contain a few hundred thousand distinct CDR3 sequences, 23% of them singletons. The time point is: persistent/refractory GD, antithyroid drugs over 5 years with positive TRAb. From PBMCs, RNA was extracted and then used to make the TCR library. The sample consisted of peripheral blood mononuclear cells (PBMCs), taken when the disease was refractory, from a patient treated with antithyroid drugs. These receptors came from a female donor with Graves disease.

This clonotype occurred many times. The J gene is TRBJ2-7, the V gene TRBV28, with 11 bases aligning to TRBD2. The CDR3 is 15 amino acids. Germline CDR1 MDHEN, CDR2 SYDVKM. The V and J ends lost 6 bases and 5 bases, in that order; junction bases with no gene match: 9. The DNA for the CDR3 is TGTGCCAGCAGGGATAGCGGGAGGGCCTGGAACGAGCAGTACTTC. It encodes CASRDSGRAWNEQYF. The variable domain in full, completed from reference TRBV28 and TRBJ2-7, reads DVKVTQSSRYLVKRTGEKVFLECVQDMDHENMFWYRQDPGLGLRLIYFSYDVKMKEKGDIPEGYSVSREKKERFSLILESASTNQTSMYLCASRDSGRAWNEQYFGPGTRLTVT.

This clonotype was seen many times. The genes are TRBV3-1 and TRBJ1-2; the D gene is possibly TRBD1 (5 bases). This CDR3 region has 15 residues. Trimming stripped 2 bases from V and 8 bases from J, with 18 bases between. Germline V CDR1 and CDR2: LGHDT, YNNKEL (reference sequence). Here the CDR3 DNA reads TGTGCCAGCAGCCAAACGGGAGGGGTCATCAGGGGCTACACCTTC. The encoded protein is CASSQTGGVIRGYTF.

This clonotype has more than one count but fewer than ten. This chain uses TRBV4-3 with TRBJ2-6; D is uncertain. The germline V gene has CDR1 LGHNA and CDR2 YSLEER. V lost 1 base, J lost 0 bases, and 7 bases lay in between. This CDR3 is 16 amino acids long. DNA for the CDR3: TGCGCCAGCAGCCAAGTGGGTAGCTCTGGGGCCAACGTCCTGACTTTC. This translates into CASSQVGSSGANVLTF.

The chain links TRBV27 to TRBJ2-7; 12 bases align to TRBD2. With 4 bases clipped from V and 6 bases from J, the junction kept 13 bases outside the gene matches. Germline loops: CDR1 MNHEY, CDR2 SMNVEV (reference sequence). The CDR3 is 17 amino acids. This CDR3 is CASSSSVTSGRSGEQYF. CDR3 nucleotides: TGTGCCAGCAGTTCATCGGTCACTAGCGGGAGGTCGGGCGAGCAGTACTTC.

This chain uses TRBV28 with TRBJ2-3, with 8 bases that match TRBD2. The J segment lost 4 bases and the V segment lost 3 bases, leaving 9 bases of the junction unmatched. The germline CDR1 and CDR2 sequences are MDHEN and SYDVKM. CDR3 size: 16 residues. CDR3 DNA sequence: TGTGCCAGCAGTTTGGGAAGCGGGAGCCCCGCAGATACGCAGTATTTT. It yields the protein CASSLGSGSPADTQYF.

This clonotype has a handful of counts. This chain connects TRBV4-1 to TRBJ2-7, with TRBD2 matching 7 bases. The CDR3 loop spans 15 amino acids. CDR1 and CDR2 from the germline V gene are MGHRA and YSYEKL. Unmatched junction bases numbered 12, after V lost 4 bases and J lost 6 bases. The CDR3 nucleotides read TGCGCCAGCAGCCGCATCGACGGACCGGGGGGCGAGCAGTACTTC. This sequence encodes CASSRIDGPGGEQYF.

As to this clonotype: A single base separates this from a much larger clone, so it may be a read error. This chain uses TRBV20-1 with TRBJ2-5; 9 positions agree with TRBD2. The CDR3 length is 15 residues. Germline loops: CDR1 DFQATT, CDR2 SNEGSKA (reference sequence). The trim removed 6 bases at V and 1 base at J, leaving 9 bases unmatched. CDR3 region: CSANPGLASQETQYF. The CDR3 bases are TGCAGTGCGAATCCGGGACTAGCAAGCCAAGAGACCCAGTACTTC.

This clonotype turned up a few times. The chain employs TRBV7-2 and TRBJ2-7; TRBD1 matches at 7 bases. The CDR3 is 15 residues long. Germline V lookup: CDR1 SGHTA, CDR2 FQGNSA. V shed 5 bases and J 3 bases; nucleotides not matched to a gene: 10. As DNA, the CDR3 is TGTGCCAGCAGCCCTCACGCATCAGGGGGCTACGAGCAGTACTTC. Amino acids: CASSPHASGGYEQYF.

This clonotype was picked up many times. V usage is TRBV18 and J usage is TRBJ2-7; D gene unclear. Germline V gene lookup returns CDR1 KGHSH and CDR2 LQKENI. V was shortened by 1 base and J by 4 bases, with 5 bases between the two germline ends. The CDR3 spans 12 residues. The CDR3 here is CASSPQAYEQYF. CDR3 nucleotide sequence: TGTGCCAGCTCACCACAAGCTTACGAGCAGTACTTC.

The genes are TRBV20-1 and TRBJ1-4, with D possibly matching TRBD1 (5 bases). Per the germline V gene, CDR1 is DFQATT and CDR2 is SNEGSKA (reference sequence). The CDR3 is 12 amino acids. The V and J ends lost 5 bases and 2 bases respectively, with 6 bases between them. For the CDR3, the DNA is TGCAGTGCTCGGGGGACTAATGAAAAACTGTTTTTT. It codes for CSARGTNEKLFF.

This clonotype was seen only a few times. This sequence joins TRBV28 and TRBJ2-1; perhaps TRBD2 as D (6 bases). Per the germline V gene, CDR1 is MDHEN and CDR2 is SYDVKM. The CDR3 covers 14 residues. V shed 3 bases and J shed 5 bases, with 11 bases lying between them. The CDR3 nucleotides are TGTGCCAGCAGTTTGGGCTGGGGGGACAATGAGCAGTTCTTC. It translates to CASSLGWGDNEQFF.

This clonotype was counted at least ten times. The rearrangement joins TRBV2 to TRBJ1-1; TRBD1 agrees at 7 bases. Germline V gene lookup returns CDR1 SNHLY and CDR2 FYNNEI. V gave up 5 bases and J gave up 0 bases; unmatched junction bases: 9. There are 16 residues in the CDR3. This CDR3 reads CASSRQGSGVNTEAFF. For the CDR3, the DNA is TGTGCCAGCAGTCGACAGGGATCCGGGGTGAACACTGAAGCTTTCTTT.

The V and J genes are TRBV24-1 and TRBJ1-1; D perhaps matches TRBD1 (6 bases). CDR1 and CDR2 from the germline V gene are KGHDR and SFDVKD. Trimming took 4 bases from V and 4 from J, leaving 9 bases between them. This CDR3 has 13 amino acids. The CDR3 nucleotides read TGTGCCACCAGTGAGCCACAGGGCACTGAAGCTTTCTTT. It encodes CATSEPQGTEAFF.

The chain has TRBV7-2 and TRBJ1-3; possibly TRBD1 for D (6 bases). CDR1 and CDR2 (germline): SGHTA, FQGNSA. V dropped 2 bases and J dropped 8 bases, with 13 bases sitting between them. The CDR3 loop spans 14 amino acids. This CDR3 reads CASSLLQGWDTIYF. The CDR3 coding sequence is TGTGCCAGCAGCTTATTGCAGGGGTGGGACACCATATATTTT. The full variable domain, rest sourced from reference TRBV7-2 and TRBJ1-3, is GAGVSQSPSNKVTEKGKDVELRCDPISGHTALYWYRQSLGQGLEFLIYFQGNSAPDKSGLPSDRFSAERTGGSVSTLTIQRTQQEDSAVYLCASSLLQGWDTIYFGEGSWLTVV.

The J gene is TRBJ2-4, the V gene TRBV20-1; D is ambiguous. The CDR3 spans 14 residues. Germline-derived CDR1 and CDR2 are DFQATT and SNEGSKA (reference sequence). Trimming left V 4 bases short and J 8 bases short, with 18 bases between. In DNA, the CDR3 is TGCAGTGCTATCGTGGGGATGAGGAAGGACATTCAGTACTTC. This encodes CSAIVGMRKDIQYF.

A few counts support this clonotype. The chain is built from TRBV7-2 and TRBJ2-7; D is unresolved. V lost 10 bases, J lost 3 bases, and 10 bases lay in between. CDR1 and CDR2 (germline): SGHTA, FQGNSA. This CDR3 region has 11 residues. CDR3 in DNA: TGTGCCACTCCCGGCGACTACGAGCAGTACTTC. As protein: CATPGDYEQYF.

This clonotype was picked up a small number of times. This chain connects TRBV6-1 to TRBJ1-2, with D possibly matching TRBD1 (5 bases). The CDR3 sequence is 14 residues long. Germline lookup yields CDR1 MNHNS and CDR2 SASEGT. Trimming cost V 6 bases and J 3 bases, with 14 bases left between them. The CDR3 nucleotides are TGTGCCAGCAGGACAGACAGCGGAGACTATGGCTACACCTTC. Translated: CASRTDSGDYGYTF.

This rearrangement joins TRBV5-4 to TRBJ1-2; D is perhaps TRBD1 (5 bases). V dropped 4 bases and J dropped 5 bases, with 12 bases sitting between them. Germline assignment: CDR1 SGHNT and CDR2 YYREEE (reference sequence). CDR3 size: 13 residues. CDR3 loop: CASSPRGEYGYTF. CDR3 nucleotides: TGTGCCAGCAGCCCTCGGGGGGAATATGGCTACACCTTC.

This clonotype was found once. Given a far larger clone just one base away, this is likely a sequencing read error. The CDR3 region is CASSEAGGGGFTNTEAFF. The CDR3 coding sequence is TGTGCCAGCAGTGAAGCAGGAGGCGGGGGGTTTACGAACACTGAAGCTTTCTTT. The genes are TRBV12-3 or TRBV12-4 and TRBJ1-1, with D perhaps TRBD1 (5 bases). Trimming removed 5 bases from V and 1 base from J, with 23 bases in between. This CDR3 contains 18 residues.

Of note for this clonotype: This sequence may be a read error, since a much larger clone differs from it by one base. The CDR3 does not end in the conserved phenylalanine or tryptophan, so this is likely a read error. The chain uses TRBV20-1 and TRBJ2-1; D remains ambiguous. Germline V gene data show CDR1 as DFQATT and CDR2 as SNEGSKA (reference sequence). The CDR3 loop spans 14 amino acids. Trimming removed 6 bases at V and 0 bases at J, with 12 bases between. CDR3 amino acids: CSATQLTSYNEQFL. The CDR3, as DNA: TGCAGTGCCACTCAGTTGACCTCCTACAATGAGCAGTTCCTC.

This sequence joins TRBV5-1 and TRBJ2-1; TRBD2 agrees at 14 bases. The CDR3 is 17 residues long. Germline V gene lookup returns CDR1 SGHRS and CDR2 YFSETQ. J was trimmed by 7 bases and V by 4 bases; bases with no gene match: 10. The CDR3 sequence: CASSPTGLAGVVNEQFF. Here the CDR3 DNA reads TGCGCCAGCAGCCCGACGGGACTAGCGGGAGTCGTTAATGAGCAGTTCTTC.

V and J are TRBV4-3 and TRBJ1-1; tentative D call: TRBD1 (6 bases). Germline V lookup: CDR1 LGHNA, CDR2 YSLEER. This CDR3 region has 14 residues. The germline V and J ends were trimmed by 2 bases and 1 base, with 8 bases remaining between them. Here the CDR3 DNA reads TGCGCCAGCAGCCAACAGGGGCAGAACACTGAAGCTTTCTTT. This gives the protein CASSQQGQNTEAFF.

This clonotype came up many times. The gene calls are TRBV6-5 and TRBJ1-2, with D maybe TRBD1 (6 bases). V was pared by 0 bases and J by 7 bases, with 18 bases between. This CDR3 has 16 amino acids. Germline CDR1 and CDR2: MNHEY and SVGAGI. This CDR3 reads CASSYSIAGGKGGYTF. CDR3 DNA sequence: TGTGCCAGCAGTTACTCGATCGCGGGGGGCAAAGGTGGCTACACCTTC.

This clonotype was counted at least ten times. This may stem from a read error, because a much larger clone lies one nucleotide away. J is TRBJ2-2 and V is TRBV7-2; no clear D. The V end lost 2 bases, the J end lost 1 base, and 5 bases lay between the germline ends. The CDR3 is 14 amino acids. Germline lookup yields CDR1 SGHTA and CDR2 FQGNSA. The CDR3 DNA reads TGTGCCAGCAGCTTAAGACAGAACACCGGGGAGCTGTTTTTT. Amino acids: CASSLRQNTGELFF.

This rearrangement joins TRBV20-1 to TRBJ2-7; possibly TRBD2 for D (6 bases). V lost 5 bases, J lost 1 base, and 9 bases lay in between. The CDR3 spans 12 residues. Germline CDR1 DFQATT, CDR2 SNEGSKA (reference sequence). CDR3 sequence: CSAVADSYEQYF. In DNA form, the CDR3 reads TGCAGTGCTGTAGCGGATTCCTACGAGCAGTACTTC.

This clonotype was recorded at least ten times. The chain uses TRBV6-5 and TRBJ2-5, with D perhaps TRBD2 (6 bases). Trimming left V 0 bases short and J 3 bases short, with 14 bases between. The CDR3 consists of 16 residues. Germline CDR1 reads MNHEY; CDR2 reads SVGAGI. This CDR3 is CASSYSSGVGKETQYF. The CDR3 DNA sequence: TGTGCCAGCAGTTACTCGTCGGGGGTCGGGAAAGAGACCCAGTACTTC.

V gene TRBV6-1 combines with J gene TRBJ2-6; no firm D call. Trimming left V 3 bases short and J 0 bases short, with 9 bases between. This CDR3 spans 16 amino acids. Germline lookup yields CDR1 MNHNS and CDR2 SASEGT. The CDR3 protein is CASSDLIYSGANVLTF. Here the CDR3 DNA reads TGTGCCAGCAGTGATCTTATCTACTCTGGGGCCAACGTCCTGACTTTC.

This clonotype occurred a few times. This sequence joins TRBV20-1 and TRBJ2-1; no clear D gene. V lost 3 bases, J lost 4 bases, and 13 bases lay in between. CDR1 is DFQATT and CDR2 is SNEGSKA in the germline V gene (reference sequence). The CDR3 runs to 14 residues. DNA for the CDR3: TGCAGTGCTAGCAACCCTACTTCTTACAATGAGCAGTTCTTC. Amino acid sequence: CSASNPTSYNEQFF.

This clonotype came up a few times. The chain links TRBV5-1 to TRBJ2-7, with a weak D call TRBD1 (6 bases). Looked up from germline, CDR1 is SGHRS and CDR2 is YFSETQ. The ends were cut back, 4 bases at V and 2 bases at J, with 13 bases in the middle. CDR3 length: 14 amino acids. The CDR3 DNA follows: TGCGCCAGCAGCCGCTTGGACAGCACCTACGAGCAGTACTTC. This gives the protein CASSRLDSTYEQYF.

This clonotype turned up a few times. The rearrangement joins TRBV12-3 or TRBV12-4 to TRBJ1-3, with 7 bases identical to TRBD1. This CDR3 spans 16 amino acids. The V gene end was trimmed by 3 bases and the J gene end by 2 bases; junction bases not matched to a gene: 7. The CDR3 DNA reads TGTGCCAGCAGTTTGAGGCAGGGGGGCCCTGGAAACACCATATATTTT. This encodes CASSLRQGGPGNTIYF.